This TCR beta chain was recovered during a study of shared clonotypes between healthy human individuals (dated by TCRdb to about 2020). Describing the broader study: The cohort included three men and a couple of women between 18 and 49 years of age. Per donor, leukapheresis produced somewhere between about 0.94 and 9.5 billion PBMCs. To estimate repertoire size and how much clonotype sharing occurs between individuals, the study deeply sequenced the blood TCR repertoires of several healthy adults. Libraries were prepared and TCR repertoires were sequenced by different laboratories using diverse techniques, in order to increase sequencing depth and limit assay-specific biases. For each donor, CD4 naive and CD4 memory were each given three plates, CD8 naive was given two plates, and CD8 memory was given one plate.

CD8 naive samples were obtained by positive selection for CCR7 among CD45RO-negative cells, yielding a CD45RA+CCR7+ population from which TemRA cells were excluded. Healthy HIV-negative adults with no recently reported acute infections or vaccinations were included as donors. All donors were Caucasian adults living in Nashville, Tennessee, USA. After blood collection by leukapheresis, PBMCs were isolated using Ficoll-Histopaque density gradient centrifugation and then cryopreserved in the vapor phase of liquid nitrogen. Purity and quantity of every magnetically sorted T cell population were checked by analytical flow cytometry. Each sorted fraction had its genomic DNA isolated and then quantified by UV absorbance on a Nanodrop 2000c. The study at large found these results: Clonotypes shared by all four sorted-subset donors showed higher generation probabilities than non-shared clonotypes. Naive subsets generally had larger estimated clonotype richness than memory subsets. Sampling was limited to blood, and TCR repertoires in tissue likely differ from TCR repertoires in blood. Because the study included a small number of donors, the genetic and exposure-history diversity represented was limited. Incomplete sequencing was indicated by rarefaction of sorted-subset datasets, despite the large sequencing depth. Roughly 5% of naive CD4, 3.5% of naive CD8, roughly 2.4% of memory CD4, and roughly 0.4% of memory CD8 clonotypes were shared across a few donors. Pairwise subsampling indicated that sequencing depth was expected to affect the degree of clonotype sharing among donors.

Points on this clone: It has no known antigen specificity. Per-nucleotide qualities are absent, and no much larger clonotype sits a single base away.

Using the deep immunoSEQ assay, TCR CDR3 regions were amplified from genomic DNA by multiplex PCR. Extracted genomic DNA from each cell subset was distributed evenly across all wells of several immunoSEQ 96-well plates, and each plate was treated as a replicate. Each replicate PCR for sorted subsets received 150 to 250 ng genomic DNA, equal to about 30,000 T cell genomes. Purified libraries were quantified with a Qubit 3.0 fluorometer, sized on a Bioanalyzer 2100, and re-quantified with the KAPA Library Quantification kit. Each immunoSEQ 96-well plate was sequenced on its own single-read 150-cycle Illumina NextSeq 550 flow cell. In the authors' own workflow: Because the immunoSEQ output included only junctional sequences and no quality scores, the filtering could not be the same as the filtering used for full-length reads. To assign V/J genes and CDR3, sequences were annotated using PyIR, a Python wrapper for IgBLAST v1.9, with IMGT germline references. Reads were filtered out if the reads had weak V/J assignments (E-value above 1e-6), no CDR3, stop codons, out-of-frame junctions, or ambiguous translated residues. A V3J clonotype was defined by an identical inferred V gene, J gene, and CDR3 amino acid sequence. Percentage overlap between repertoires was computed as shared unique clonotypes divided by the size of the smaller repertoire. RTK rarefaction, the Chao1 estimator, and Recon v2.1 estimates of unobserved clonotypes were used to assess repertoire richness. Generation probabilities for all TCRbeta clonotypes obtained by the gDNA method from a handful of donors were computed using OLGA. Sourced from immuneACCESS, this table was stored by TCRdb with only in-frame sequences that have V and J called. A share of the clones is absent; for the studies checked, an unresolved V gene accounts for under half, and the remainder has no known explanation. The V and J calls and clone size were taken over from that table, and D and trimming were inferred from the DNA. The sample table contains millions of clones; only one count was recorded for about 95% of them. Together, the top ten hold roughly 1% of the sample.

The CDR3 holds 16 amino acids from the cysteine to the phenylalanine. The CDR3 DNA has 48 bases and is translated from base 1. Trimming costs V 1 base and J 2 bases, and their ends lie 9 bases apart. Looking up the germline V gene yields CDR1 MDHEN and CDR2 SYDVKM. This clonotype originated in a young man in good health. Sequencing was done on a sample of naive CD8+ T cells sorted from blood. The cell subset or site label on this specimen signifies: CD45RA+CCR7+. Recombination connected TRBV28 to TRBJ2-6, and possibly TRBD2, on 5 matching bases. The CDR3 reads CASSLLLGAGANVLTF. The DNA sequence follows: TGTGCCAGCAGTTTATTGCTGGGAGCTGGGGCCAACGTCCTGACTTTC.